These 10 T cell receptor beta chains were all obtained from the same sample, sequenced in a study of blood T cell repertoires in COVID-19. Produced via immunoSEQ multiplex PCR; TCRdb's table is partial and in-frame only. This sample has 100,000 to 150,000 clones, with over 75% found just once. Source material: peripheral blood. These receptor sequences come from a woman of 80 years or more with acute or convalescent COVID-19.

The CDR3 spells CASSEGGAWTEAFF. The CDR3 region has the DNA TGTGCCAGCAGTGAAGGGGGCGCGTGGACTGAAGCTTTCTTT. The chain links TRBV6-1 to TRBJ1-1; D possibly corresponds to TRBD1 (5 bases). V gave up 1 base and J gave up 5 bases, with 11 bases separating them. Germline loops: CDR1 MNHNS, CDR2 SASEGT. The CDR3 runs 14 residues.

CDR3 amino acids: CASSLFGGPTYEQYF. CDR3 coding DNA: TGTGCCAGCAGCTTATTTGGAGGACCTACCTACGAGCAGTACTTC. The rearrangement joins TRBV7-2 to TRBJ2-7; D is perhaps TRBD2 (5 bases). The CDR3 loop spans 15 amino acids. Germline-derived CDR1 and CDR2 are SGHTA and FQGNSA. The V and J ends lost 2 bases and 2 bases respectively, with 13 bases between them.

CDR3: CASSPRTGMSLDTQYF. CDR3 coding DNA: TGTGCCAGCTCACCGAGGACAGGGATGAGCCTGGATACGCAGTATTTT. The V gene is TRBV18, the J gene TRBJ2-3; 8 nucleotides agree with TRBD1. Germline V gene sequence: CDR1 KGHSH, CDR2 LQKENI. The CDR3 spans 16 residues. The V gene end was trimmed by 3 bases and the J gene end by 6 bases; junction bases not matched to a gene: 11.

The J gene is TRBJ2-3, the V gene TRBV28; 10 nucleotides match TRBD2. Germline loops: CDR1 MDHEN, CDR2 SYDVKM. Trimming at V came to 5 bases and at J to 3 bases, leaving 8 bases not matched to a gene. CDR3 length: 16 amino acids. The CDR3 spells CASSASGSFQTDTQYF. DNA for the CDR3: TGTGCCAGCAGTGCTAGCGGGAGCTTCCAAACAGATACGCAGTATTTT.

This chain connects TRBV7-2 to TRBJ1-2; D call uncertain. Germline CDR1 is SGHTA and CDR2 is FQGNSA. Trimming left V 6 bases short and J 8 bases short, with 16 bases between. The CDR3 totals 13 residues. The CDR3 nucleotides are TGTGCCAGCAGTCCCGAACGGGTTTACGGCTACACCTTC. It yields the protein CASSPERVYGYTF.

The chain has TRBV6-2 or TRBV6-3 and TRBJ1-6; D might be TRBD1 (6 bases). Trimming stripped 3 bases from V and 7 bases from J, with 10 bases between. Germline CDR1 reads MNHEY; CDR2 reads SVGEGT. CDR3 length: 14 amino acids. DNA for the CDR3: TGTGCCAGCAGTTATTGGGGACAAAATTCACCCCTCCACTTT. Its translation: CASSYWGQNSPLHF.

As concerns this clone: Other nucleotide sequences from this sample produce the same CDR3. V and J are TRBV9 and TRBJ2-1, with D possibly TRBD1 on 6 matching bases. The V end was cut by 0 bases, the J end by 0 bases, with 7 bases between. Germline V gives CDR1 SGDLS, CDR2 YYNGEE. The CDR3 runs to 15 residues. The DNA for the CDR3 is TGTGCCAGCAGCGTAGGCAGGGGCTCCTACAATGAGCAGTTCTTC. Protein product: CASSVGRGSYNEQFF.

Here the CDR3 reads CATSVGGRPNNEQFF. DNA for the CDR3: TGTGCCACCAGTGTAGGCGGGAGACCCAACAATGAGCAGTTCTTC. This chain joins TRBV24-1 and TRBJ2-1, with TRBD2 matching over 7 bases. In germline, CDR1 is KGHDR, CDR2 SFDVKD. The CDR3 spans 15 residues. J was trimmed by 5 bases and V by 5 bases; bases with no gene match: 8.

The chain uses TRBV21-1 and TRBJ2-2; the D call in the table, TRBD2, was not verified against the DNA. TRBV21-1 is tagged as a pseudogene. The CDR3 consists of 15 residues. The CDR3 sequence is CASTVLAGEDGELFF. The CDR3 DNA sequence: TGTGCCAGCACTGTACTAGCGGGAGAGGACGGGGAGCTGTTTTTT.

This chain uses TRBV2 with TRBJ1-2; D is uncertain. CDR1 SNHLY and CDR2 FYNNEI come from the germline V gene. The CDR3 length is 12 residues. The germline V and J ends were trimmed by 6 bases and 6 bases, with 11 bases remaining between them. The CDR3 here is CASSRHGDGYTF. CDR3 nucleotides: TGTGCCAGCAGCCGCCACGGGGATGGCTACACCTTC.